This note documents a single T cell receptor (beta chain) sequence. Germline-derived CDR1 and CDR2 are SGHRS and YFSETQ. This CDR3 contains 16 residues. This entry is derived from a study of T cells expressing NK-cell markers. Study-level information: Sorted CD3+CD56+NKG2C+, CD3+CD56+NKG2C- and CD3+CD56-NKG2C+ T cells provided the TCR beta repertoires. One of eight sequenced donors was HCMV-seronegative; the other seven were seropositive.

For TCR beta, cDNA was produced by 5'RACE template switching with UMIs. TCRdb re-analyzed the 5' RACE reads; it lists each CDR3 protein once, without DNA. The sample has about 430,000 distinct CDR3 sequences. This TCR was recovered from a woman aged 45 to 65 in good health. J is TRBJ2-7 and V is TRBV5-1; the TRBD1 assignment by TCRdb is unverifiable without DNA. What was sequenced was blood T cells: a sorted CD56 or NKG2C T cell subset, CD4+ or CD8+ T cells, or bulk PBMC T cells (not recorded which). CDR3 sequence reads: CASSLHSGTGVDEQYF.